The clone carrying this T cell receptor (beta chain) was detected ten times or more. These data originate in a study of neurological immune-mediated disorders. TCRdb fed the 5' RACE reads into MiXCR, producing one record per CDR3 protein. The data show about 62,000 distinct CDR3 sequences, with around 4.7% seen just once and 3.4% held by the top ten. The V segment lost 5 bases and the J segment 9 bases; nucleotides outside the gene matches: 13. CDR3 length equals 15 residues. Germline CDR1 SGHTA, CDR2 FQGTGA. The chain is built from TRBV7-3 and TRBJ2-4; TRBD2 matches at 7 bases. The specimen was PBMCs. This receptor was obtained from a woman in her forties or fifties with multiple sclerosis. The CDR3 spells CASSEGGARDGIQYF. The DNA for the CDR3 is TGTGCCAGCAGCGAGGGAGGGGCTAGGGACGGCATTCAGTACTTC.